This T cell receptor (beta chain) originates from a study of control samples from healthy donors and cancer patients. A remark on this clone: The junction departs from germline at one end; a sequencing error may be responsible.

Using immunoSEQ multiplex PCR, the repertoire was profiled, and TCRdb retains in-frame clones only, with some absent. Counted here are 390,000 or so clones, over 75% occurring once; the ten biggest clones make up roughly 6.4%. CDR1 LGHDT and CDR2 YNNKEL come from the germline V gene (reference sequence). The CDR3 extends over 15 amino acids. Sequencing was performed on PBMCs. This TCR was recovered from a middle-aged man with head and neck cancer. The V gene is TRBV3-1 (or the pseudogene TRBV3-2), the J gene TRBJ2-3, with D perhaps assigned TRBD1 or TRBD2 (5 bases each). The chain's CDR3 is CASSQDPRDPDTQYF. As DNA, the CDR3 is TGTGCCAGCAGCCAAGATCCCCGGGACCCAGATACGCAATATTTT.